These 30 T cell receptor beta chains were sequenced from one sample in a study of T cell changes during pregnancy in multiple sclerosis. The assay was immunoSEQ multiplex PCR, and TCRdb's table has in-frame clones only and misses some. The table shows 35,000 to 50,000 clones, with approximately 91% occurring only once. Sequencing used PBMCs (not recorded whether the cells were cultured). The receptor source for this set is a female donor with multiple sclerosis, enrolled in a pregnancy study.

The rearrangement joins TRBV29-1 to TRBJ2-5; 9 bases align to TRBD2. Germline values: CDR1 SQVTM, CDR2 ANQGSEA. J gave up 5 bases and V 5 bases, and 3 bases lay outside the gene matches. The CDR3 contains 12 residues. Written as DNA, the CDR3 is TGCAGCGTTTCTAGCGGGAAGGAGACCCAGTACTTC. Its protein product is CSVSSGKETQYF.

This chain uses TRBV7-7 with TRBJ2-1; D ambiguous. V dropped 5 bases and J dropped 6 bases, with 11 bases sitting between them. CDR3 size: 13 residues. Germline V CDR1 and CDR2: SSHAT, FNYEAQ (reference sequence). The CDR3 sequence is CASSLGPRNEQFF. CDR3 bases: TGTGCCAGCAGCCTAGGACCCCGCAATGAGCAGTTCTTC.

The chain links TRBV6-5 to TRBJ1-1; D uncertain. Deletions cut 5 bases from V and 1 base from J, with 8 bases between. The CDR3 spans 13 residues. Germline V gives CDR1 MNHEY, CDR2 SVGAGI. CDR3 nucleotides: TGTGCCAGCAGTGCCCGAGAGAACACTGAAGCTTTCTTT. Translating gives CASSARENTEAFF.

This chain connects TRBV19 to TRBJ2-1; D unresolved. Trimming pared 7 bases from V and 7 bases from J, leaving 8 bases between. The CDR3 totals 11 residues. CDR1 is LNHDA and CDR2 is SQIVND in the germline V gene (reference sequence). This CDR3 reads CASIGGNEQFF. As DNA, the CDR3 is TGTGCCAGTATTGGCGGAAATGAGCAGTTCTTC.

With regard to this clone: A junction end diverges from the germline sequence, so it may reflect a read error. The rearrangement uses TRBV7-9 and TRBJ2-4; the D gene could be TRBD1 or TRBD2 (5 bases each). The CDR3 loop spans 15 amino acids. Germline V gene lookup returns CDR1 SEHNR and CDR2 FQNEAQ (reference sequence). The CDR3 DNA is TGTGCCAGCAGCCCCCGTAGGCAGGGATGGGAGAACCTTATCTTC. Translation gives CASSPRRQGWENLIF.

The V and J genes are TRBV7-3 and TRBJ2-1; 10 bases are a match to TRBD2. This CDR3 has 15 amino acids. V lost 2 bases and J lost 7; bases outside the gene matches: 5. Germline CDR1 SGHTA, CDR2 FQGTGA. CDR3 sequence: CASSLGASGSNEQFF. Written as DNA, the CDR3 is TGTGCCAGCAGCTTAGGGGCTAGCGGGAGTAATGAGCAGTTCTTC.

The rearrangement uses TRBV5-4 and TRBJ2-5; tentatively, D is TRBD1 or TRBD2 (5 bases each). The ends were cut back, 4 bases at V and 4 bases at J, with 14 bases in the middle. Germline V gene sequence: CDR1 SGHNT, CDR2 YYREEE (reference sequence). The CDR3 runs to 14 residues. In DNA form, the CDR3 reads TGTGCCAGCAGCCCGGGGCAAATCGGAGAGACCCAGTACTTC. This encodes CASSPGQIGETQYF.

The gene calls are TRBV10-3 and TRBJ1-2; D gene uncertain. Trimming left V 3 bases short and J 2 bases short, with 13 bases between. This CDR3 region has 15 residues. Per the germline V gene, CDR1 is ENHRY and CDR2 is SYGVKD. CDR3 DNA: TGTGCCATCAGTGATAAGGCAGGTCCCAACTATGGCTACACCTTC. Encoded protein: CAISDKAGPNYGYTF.

CDR3 residues: CASSLEGQPQHF. The DNA of the CDR3 is TGTGCCAGCAGCTTAGAAGGTCAGCCCCAGCATTTT. The chain has TRBV7-2 and TRBJ1-5, with no clear D. The CDR3 is 12 amino acids. The germline V gene encodes CDR1 SGHTA and CDR2 FQGNSA. Trimming removed 1 base at V and 6 bases at J, with 4 bases between.

The rearrangement links TRBV6-6 to TRBJ1-3, with D perhaps matching TRBD1 (6 bases). V was shortened by 2 bases and J by 4 bases, with 15 bases between the two germline ends. Germline lookup yields CDR1 MNHNY and CDR2 SVGAGI (reference sequence). The CDR3 runs 16 residues. The CDR3: CASSYQGRGVGNTIYF. The CDR3 coding sequence is TGTGCCAGCAGTTACCAGGGGCGGGGGGTCGGAAACACCATATATTTT.

The genes are TRBV29-1 and TRBJ2-2, with D perhaps TRBD2 (6 bases). Germline CDR1 reads SQVTM; CDR2 reads ANQGSEA. V was clipped by 3 bases and J by 0 bases, with 8 bases between them. This CDR3 has 14 residues. The CDR3: CSVDGTANTGELFF. The CDR3 region has the DNA TGCAGCGTTGACGGGACTGCGAACACCGGGGAGCTGTTTTTT.

The J gene is TRBJ2-5, the V gene TRBV14; 7 bases line up with TRBD1. V lost 3 bases to trimming and J lost 5 bases; unmatched junction nucleotides: 6. CDR3 length: 14 residues. Germline V gene sequence: CDR1 SGHDN, CDR2 FVKESK. CDR3 loop: CASSQGQSGETQYF. The CDR3, as DNA: TGTGCCAGCAGCCAGGGACAGTCAGGGGAGACCCAGTACTTC.

The chain employs TRBV7-9 and TRBJ2-7; a possible D gene is TRBD2 (6 bases). CDR1 is SEHNR and CDR2 is FQNEAQ in the germline V gene (reference sequence). Deletions cut 3 bases from V and 2 bases from J, with 8 bases between. This CDR3 spans 13 amino acids. In DNA form, the CDR3 reads TGTGCCAGCAGCTTCTCGGGGGCCTACGAGCAGTACTTC. It codes for CASSFSGAYEQYF.

The chain is built from TRBV29-1 and TRBJ1-2; no firm D call. Germline V gene lookup returns CDR1 SQVTM and CDR2 ANQGSEA. V was shortened by 6 bases and J by 0 bases, with 11 bases between the two germline ends. The CDR3 totals 13 residues. The CDR3 sequence is CSVGADTNYGYTF. The CDR3 DNA sequence: TGCAGCGTGGGAGCGGATACTAACTATGGCTACACCTTC.

The chain has TRBV5-1 and TRBJ1-1; TRBD1 agrees at 9 bases. The V gene end was trimmed by 3 bases and the J gene end by 4 bases; junction bases not matched to a gene: 7. This CDR3 region has 15 residues. Germline V gene data show CDR1 as SGHRS and CDR2 as YFSETQ. In DNA form, the CDR3 reads TGCGCCAGCAGCTCCACGGGGACAGGGTTCACTGAAGCTTTCTTT. It specifies CASSSTGTGFTEAFF.

V usage is TRBV6-1 and J usage is TRBJ2-5; the D is unclear. Germline CDR1 and CDR2: MNHNS and SASEGT. The V end lost 2 bases, the J end lost 2 bases, and 9 bases lay between the germline ends. CDR3 length equals 14 residues. The CDR3 reads CASSERRGQETQYF. CDR3 nucleotides: TGTGCCAGCAGTGAACGCCGCGGACAAGAGACCCAGTACTTC.

V gene TRBV19 combines with J gene TRBJ2-3; 11 nucleotides align to TRBD2. V shed 1 base and J 0 bases; nucleotides not matched to a gene: 0. The CDR3 extends over 16 amino acids. The germline V gene encodes CDR1 LNHDA and CDR2 SQIVND (reference sequence). Here the CDR3 DNA reads TGTGCCAGTAGTATAGGGACTAGCGGGAGCACAGATACGCAGTATTTT. Amino acid sequence: CASSIGTSGSTDTQYF.

The rearrangement joins TRBV18 to TRBJ2-4, with D uncertain. The CDR3 length is 15 residues. The V end was cut by 0 bases, the J end by 0 bases, with 6 bases between. CDR1 and CDR2 (germline): KGHSH, LQKENI. The DNA for the CDR3 is TGTGCCAGCTCACCACCGGGTTTAGCCAAAAACATTCAGTACTTC. Protein product: CASSPPGLAKNIQYF.

The V gene is TRBV12-2, the J gene TRBJ2-7; TRBD1 reflects the table's D call only, with no check against the DNA. TRBV12-2 is a documented pseudogene. The CDR3 is 18 amino acids. The CDR3 bases are TGTGCAAGTCGCTTAGCGTTTTGGAGGGGACAGATGTTCTACGAGCAGTACTTC. Its translation: CASRLAFWRGQMFYEQYF.

The rearrangement uses TRBV6-5 and TRBJ2-7, with D possibly being TRBD2 (5 bases). V lost 7 bases and J lost 1, with 17 bases in between. CDR3 length: 15 amino acids. Germline assignment: CDR1 MNHEY and CDR2 SVGAGI. This CDR3 is CASTQFPGWSYEQYF. The CDR3 DNA reads as TGTGCCAGCACCCAATTCCCGGGATGGTCCTACGAGCAGTACTTC.

J is TRBJ1-1 and V is TRBV6-6; tentative D call: TRBD1 (6 bases). The CDR3 contains 13 residues. CDR1 is MNHNY, CDR2 SVGAGI, per germline (reference sequence). V was cut by 10 bases and J by 1 base, with 13 bases left in between. The DNA for the CDR3 is TGTGCCATCTCGGGGGCGACGAACACTGAAGCTTTCTTT. It yields the protein CAISGATNTEAFF.

The gene calls are TRBV5-6 and TRBJ1-5; TRBD1 matches at 7 bases. V trimming: 1 base; J trimming: 8 bases; junction bases outside the gene matches: 6. The CDR3 has 14 amino acids. CDR1 and CDR2 from the germline V gene are SGHDT and YYEEEE. Here the CDR3 DNA reads TGTGCCAGCAGCTTGACAGGGGACATAGAGCCCCAGCATTTT. This encodes CASSLTGDIEPQHF.

CDR3 sequence reads: CASSGQGGQPQHF. In DNA, the CDR3 is TGTGCCAGCAGTGGGCAGGGGGGACAGCCCCAGCATTTT. This rearrangement joins TRBV2 to TRBJ1-5; 7 bases fit TRBD1. Germline V gives CDR1 SNHLY, CDR2 FYNNEI. The ends lost 4 bases at V and 7 bases at J; junction bases unmatched: 4. This CDR3 region has 13 residues.

The chain carries TRBV7-9 and TRBJ1-3, with D hard to call. Germline V lookup: CDR1 SEHNR, CDR2 FQNEAQ (reference sequence). Trimming removed 2 bases at V and 7 bases at J, with 3 bases between. The CDR3 consists of 11 residues. The CDR3 nucleotides are TGTGCCAGCAGCTTACTTAACACCATATATTTT. Encoded protein: CASSLLNTIYF. Looking up the rest from reference TRBV7-9 and TRBJ1-3 gives the full variable domain: DTGVSQNPRHKITKRGQNVTFRCDPISEHNRLYWYRQTLGQGPEFLTYFQNEAQLEKSRLLSDRFSAERPKGSFSTLEIQRTEQGDSAMYLCASSLLNTIYFGEGSWLTVV.

This CDR3 reads CASSTGRTGTTSYEQYF. The CDR3 bases are TGTGCCAGCTCCACTGGTAGGACAGGGACTACTTCCTACGAGCAGTACTTC. This chain connects TRBV18 to TRBJ2-7, with a possible D match to TRBD1 (8 bases). The V gene lost 6 bases and the J gene lost 1 base, with 22 bases spanning the gap. The CDR3 runs to 17 residues. The V gene's germline CDR1 is KGHSH and CDR2 LQKENI.

The chain combines TRBV2 with TRBJ2-1; 10 positions match TRBD1. V lost 7 bases to trimming and J lost 4 bases; unmatched junction nucleotides: 4. CDR3 length: 14 amino acids. In germline, CDR1 is SNHLY, CDR2 FYNNEI. The CDR3 nucleotides read TGTGCCAGCAACCGACAGGGGGCTTACAATGAGCAGTTCTTC. Protein product: CASNRQGAYNEQFF.

The gene calls are TRBV6-1 and TRBJ1-2; a weak D match, TRBD1 (6 bases). Per germline, CDR1 MNHNS and CDR2 SASEGT. Trimming removed 2 bases from V and 5 bases from J, with 15 bases in between. The CDR3 sequence is 15 residues long. CDR3 in amino acids: CASSESGQISYGYTF. CDR3 DNA: TGTGCCAGCAGTGAATCCGGACAGATTTCTTATGGCTACACCTTC.

The sample holds a few counts of this clone. V is TRBV6-5 and J is TRBJ2-7; 7 positions match TRBD1. With V trimmed by 6 bases and J by 8 bases, 10 bases remained unmatched. This CDR3 comprises 13 residues. CDR1 MNHEY and CDR2 SVGAGI come from the germline V gene. CDR3 coding DNA: TGTGCCAGCAGGCTCGGACAGGACGGAAAGCAGTACTTC. It yields the protein CASRLGQDGKQYF.

The J gene is TRBJ2-2, the V gene TRBV12-5, with unresolved D. The V end was cut by 9 bases, the J end by 8 bases, with 7 bases between. The CDR3 contains 10 residues. The germline CDR1 and CDR2 sequences are LGHNT and FRNRAP. The CDR3 bases are TGTGCTAGCTGGAGTGGGGAGCTGTTTTTT. Its protein product is CASWSGELFF.

The chain joins TRBV18 to TRBJ1-2, with a tentative D call TRBD1 (6 bases). The CDR3 loop spans 16 amino acids. Germline V lookup: CDR1 KGHSH, CDR2 LQKENI. Deletions cut 3 bases from V and 5 bases from J, with 19 bases between. CDR3 amino acids: CASSPQDSLTVYGYTF. The CDR3 DNA is TGTGCCAGCTCACCGCAGGACAGCCTCACTGTGTATGGCTACACCTTC. Drawing the rest from reference TRBV18 and TRBJ1-2, the complete variable domain is NAGVMQNPRHLVRRRGQEARLRCSPMKGHSHVYWYRQLPEEGLKFMVYLQKENIIDESGMPKERFSAEFPKEGPSILRIQQVVRGDSAAYFCASSPQDSLTVYGYTFGSGTRLTVV.